The clone carrying this T cell receptor (beta chain) has just a few counts. Its antigen is currently unknown. The data were taken from a study of cytomegalovirus exposure and HLA in healthy donors. Study-wide points: The investigators catalogued 164 TCR beta chains as cytomegalovirus-associated.

Primers for the PCR totalled 60 Vbeta and 13 Jbeta. The data were produced by immunoSEQ multiplex PCR, yet TCRdb's version contains in-frame clones alone and is incomplete. The sample includes 150,000 to 200,000 clones, around 80% seen only once; the top ten take under 2%. V dropped 6 bases and J dropped 7; count of bases not matched to a gene: 6. The CDR3 loop spans 14 amino acids. CDR1 and CDR2 from the germline V gene are MNHEY and SVGAGI. This receptor was taken from a woman aged 25 to 39 in good health and CMV-seronegative. Material for sequencing was PBMCs. The chain carries TRBV6-5 and TRBJ1-6, with 7 bases matching TRBD1. CDR3 DNA: TGTGCCAGCAGCGTACAGGGGCCGAATTCACCCCTCCACTTT. Amino acid sequence: CASSVQGPNSPLHF.